This T cell receptor beta chain was identified in a study of blood T cell repertoires in COVID-19 (dated by TCRdb to between 2020 and 2021). As for the study more broadly: Collaborator samples came from the United States, Italy and Spain and covered acute and convalescent phases of COVID-19. The prospective study material was composed of cDNA or gDNA derived from T cells, B-cell-depleted T cells, or PBMCs. The dataset comprised deeply sampled blood TCRbeta repertoires from subjects exposed to, actively infected with, or recovered from COVID-19. The repertoires were released in a freely available public database meant as a resource for research on the immune response to SARS-CoV-2. Samples came from the ongoing ImmuneRACE study (first 160 participants) plus 1,254 subjects from 6 global collaborators. Nearly every sample came with metadata listing a de-identified subject ID, COVID-19 status, age in years and sex. Where available, HLA class I and class II types were obtained from metadata supplied by the sample provider rather than from assay-based typing. What the study reported, not specific to this receptor: The amount of clinical and demographic metadata varied by source and participant and was provided uncurated.

Collaborating institutions collected whole blood in K2EDTA tubes following their own protocols. Collaborator samples were shipped for TCRbeta analysis as frozen whole blood, isolated PBMCs, or DNA extracted from either sample type. The immunoSEQ Assay, a bias-controlled multiplex PCR, was used to amplify TCRbeta CDR3 regions from genomic DNA. Per the source publication's procedure: Within the assay, amplification of reference gene primers was used to estimate how many nucleated cells each sample contained. To quantify the absolute abundance of each unique TCRbeta CDR3 rearrangement, sequence reads were collapsed and filtered. For each sample, productive Simpson clonality was calculated as the square root of Simpson's diversity index across productive rearrangements. TCRdb carries this immuneACCESS record with in-frame sequences only. Its versions omit some clonotypes, under half of them owing to an unresolved V gene in the studies checked, with the rest unexplained. That table supplies the V and J calls and clone size; D and trimming were determined from the DNA. This sample is represented by about 100,000 clones; around nine tenths of them were singletons. Together, the top ten hold over 1.5% of the sample.

CDR1 MRHNA and CDR2 SNTAGT are derived from the germline V gene. Trimming at the junction amounts to 8 bases on V and 5 bases on J, and the germline ends lie 16 bases apart. The CDR3, from cysteine to phenylalanine, totals 14 residues. CDR3 DNA only is kept here, 42 bases in frame from base 1. A word on this clone: Its target antigen remains unknown. Per-base qualities were not stored, and no clone one base away is much larger.

Sequenced input: peripheral blood. The receptor's source is an elderly man with acute or convalescent COVID-19. The V gene is TRBV6-4 and the J gene is TRBJ1-3; the D gene identity is not certain. The CDR3 protein sequence reads: CASARKAYRNTIYF. The sequenced DNA is TGTGCCAGCGCGAGGAAGGCTTACCGAAACACCATATATTTT.